This T cell receptor beta chain was recovered during a study of metastatic and nonmetastatic thyroid tumors. Study-wide points: Malignant tumors reportedly showed significantly higher TCR beta diversity than benign nodules in both blood and tumor.

Among the patients, none had received any treatment before thyroid surgery. V dropped 5 bases and J dropped 2; count of bases not matched to a gene: 8. Germline V lookup: CDR1 MDHEN, CDR2 SYDVKM. CDR3 length: 16 residues. TCRdb re-processed the PCR reads through MiXCR. This sample has about 10,000 clones, with approximately 31% found just once. For this clone: Its antigen is as yet unknown.

This chain joins TRBV28 and TRBJ2-7, with TRBD1 identical over 11 bases. This clonotype originated in a female donor with papillary thyroid cancer or a benign thyroid nodule (not recorded which). Some clones in this sample may be carry-over from other donors' samples. The sample consisted of tumor tissue. The CDR3 coding sequence is TGTGCCAGCAGTCCATCCGGGACAGGGGGTCCCTACGAGCAGTACTTC. Its translation is CASSPSGTGGPYEQYF. Filled out from reference TRBV28 and TRBJ2-7, the complete variable domain reads DVKVTQSSRYLVKRTGEKVFLECVQDMDHENMFWYRQDPGLGLRLIYFSYDVKMKEKGDIPEGYSVSREKKERFSLILESASTNQTSMYLCASSPSGTGGPYEQYFGPGTRLTVT.